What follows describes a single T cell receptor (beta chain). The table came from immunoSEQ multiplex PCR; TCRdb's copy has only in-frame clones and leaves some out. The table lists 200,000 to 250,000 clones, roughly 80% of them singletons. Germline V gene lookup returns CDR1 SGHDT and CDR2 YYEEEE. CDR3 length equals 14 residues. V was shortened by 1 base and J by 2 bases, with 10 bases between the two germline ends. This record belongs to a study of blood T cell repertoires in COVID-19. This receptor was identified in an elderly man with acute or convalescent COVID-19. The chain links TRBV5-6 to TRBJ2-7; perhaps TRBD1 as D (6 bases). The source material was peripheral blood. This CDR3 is CASSLTGTPYEQYF. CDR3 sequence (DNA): TGTGCCAGCAGCTTGACAGGGACCCCCTACGAGCAGTACTTC. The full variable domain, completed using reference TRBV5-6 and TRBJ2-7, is DAGVTQSPTHLIKTRGQQVTLRCSPKSGHDTVSWYQQALGQGPQFIFQYYEEEERQRGNFPDRFSGHQFPNYSSELNVNALLLGDSALYLCASSLTGTPYEQYFGPGTRLTVT.